One sample yielded the 20 T cell receptor beta chains listed below, sequenced in a study of T cell repertoires in cytomegalovirus infection. The antigens of these receptors remain unknown. TCRdb re-derived calls from the reads in MiXCR, one entry per CDR3 protein. Here the sample spans some 940,000 distinct CDR3 sequences, 30% to 40% being singletons. The sample here was cultured CD8+ T cells from PBMCs, taken from culture after CMV antigen stimulation. These receptors originate from a human donor in good health (CMV status not recorded). Some clones in this sample may be carry-over from other donors' samples.

This clonotype showed up just a few times. The CDR3 here is CATASGRAGEKLFF. In nucleotides, the CDR3 is TGTGCCACGGCCTCGGGGAGGGCAGGTGAAAAACTGTTTTTT. The rearrangement links TRBV24-1 to TRBJ1-4, with D uncertain. In germline, CDR1 is KGHDR, CDR2 SFDVKD. Trimming removed 10 bases from V and 7 bases from J, with 18 bases in between. CDR3 length: 14 residues.

The chain is built from TRBV19 and TRBJ2-1; D possibly matches TRBD1 or TRBD2 (6 bases each). Germline V lookup: CDR1 LNHDA, CDR2 SQIVND (reference sequence). This CDR3 is 13 amino acids long. Trimming stripped 8 bases from V and 7 bases from J, with 15 bases between. CDR3 sequence: CASWAGGGNEQFF. The CDR3 DNA sequence: TGTGCCAGTTGGGCCGGGGGCGGGAATGAGCAGTTCTTC.

The chain recombines TRBV27 with TRBJ1-6; D is ambiguous. The CDR3 loop spans 12 amino acids. Trimming stripped 6 bases from V and 6 bases from J, with 6 bases between. Germline loops: CDR1 MNHEY, CDR2 SMNVEV (reference sequence). This CDR3 reads CASRNFNSPLHF. The CDR3 bases are TGTGCCAGCAGGAACTTTAATTCACCCCTCCACTTT.

This clonotype was counted between two and nine times. The V gene is TRBV6-2 or TRBV6-3, the J gene TRBJ2-1; D is uncertain. The V and J ends lost 2 bases and 2 bases respectively, with 7 bases between them. The germline V gene encodes CDR1 MNHEY and CDR2 SVGEGT. The CDR3 extends over 14 amino acids. The CDR3 DNA reads TGTGCCAGCAGTTACCGTCAAGCCTACAATGAGCAGTTCTTC. Amino acids: CASSYRQAYNEQFF.

The rearrangement uses TRBV18 and TRBJ2-5; D is undetermined. CDR1 KGHSH and CDR2 LQKENI come from the germline V gene. This CDR3 is built from 15 residues. V lost 5 bases to trimming and J lost 3 bases, with 16 bases between them. The CDR3 protein is CASSFSRRLEETQYF. CDR3 in DNA: TGTGCCAGCTCATTCTCAAGGAGATTAGAAGAGACCCAGTACTTC. The variable domain in full, with the rest retrieved from reference TRBV18 and TRBJ2-5, is NAGVMQNPRHLVRRRGQEARLRCSPMKGHSHVYWYRQLPEEGLKFMVYLQKENIIDESGMPKERFSAEFPKEGPSILRIQQVVRGDSAAYFCASSFSRRLEETQYFGPGTRLLVL.

CDR3 protein: CASSPHLGTVRVSGNTIYF. The CDR3 DNA sequence: TGTGCCAGCAGTCCACATCTCGGGACAGTGCGTGTGTCCGGAAACACCATATATTTT. This chain joins TRBV7-9 and TRBJ1-3; 7 bases line up with TRBD1. This CDR3 contains 19 residues. With 6 bases clipped from V and 4 bases from J, the junction kept 21 bases outside the gene matches. Looked up from germline, CDR1 is SEHNR and CDR2 is FQNEAQ (reference sequence).

The rearrangement links TRBV6-2 or TRBV6-3 to TRBJ1-4; a weak D match, TRBD1 (6 bases). V lost 3 bases, J lost 7 bases, and 18 bases lay in between. Germline CDR1 reads MNHEY; CDR2 reads SVGEGT. CDR3 size: 16 residues. The DNA for the CDR3 is TGTGCCAGCAGTTATGACAGGAGCTCCCGACTTGAAAAACTGTTTTTT. This gives the protein CASSYDRSSRLEKLFF.

The V and J genes are TRBV7-9 and TRBJ2-7; D remains ambiguous. The V and J ends lost 5 bases and 0 bases respectively, with 14 bases between them. This CDR3 is built from 15 residues. Germline loops: CDR1 SEHNR, CDR2 FQNEAQ (reference sequence). The CDR3 bases are TGTGCCAGCAGCCCCCATTCAACCCTCTCCTACGAGCAGTACTTC. It translates to CASSPHSTLSYEQYF.

The chain carries TRBV19 and TRBJ2-7; TRBD1 matches at 10 bases. Germline V gene data show CDR1 as LNHDA and CDR2 as SQIVND (reference sequence). There are 14 residues in the CDR3. Unmatched junction bases numbered 6, after V lost 7 bases and J lost 3 bases. CDR3 nucleotide sequence: TGTGCCAGTAACCTCGGACAGGGGGACTACGAGCAGTACTTC. Protein product: CASNLGQGDYEQYF.

This clonotype came up many times. The rearrangement uses TRBV27 and TRBJ2-3; D not certain. The V and J ends lost 1 base and 2 bases respectively, with 4 bases between them. The CDR3 covers 13 residues. Germline V gives CDR1 MNHEY, CDR2 SMNVEV (reference sequence). The DNA of the CDR3 is TGTGCCAGCAGTTTATACCCCACAGATACGCAGTATTTT. This encodes CASSLYPTDTQYF.

J is TRBJ1-5 and V is TRBV19, with D uncertain. CDR3 size: 16 residues. Germline CDR1 is LNHDA and CDR2 is SQIVND (reference sequence). The V gene lost 7 bases and the J gene lost 0 bases, with 16 bases spanning the gap. As DNA, the CDR3 is TGTGCCAGTACCGTCTTCGCCCCCTATAGCAATCAGCCCCAGCATTTT. Encoded protein: CASTVFAPYSNQPQHF.

V gene TRBV7-6 combines with J gene TRBJ1-5; 8 nucleotides line up with TRBD1. With V trimmed by 2 bases and J by 0 bases, 6 bases remained unmatched. Germline CDR1 SGHVS, CDR2 FNYEAQ. The CDR3 covers 17 residues. CDR3 nucleotide sequence: TGTGCCAGCAGCTTATATGGACAGGGCGATAGCAATCAGCCCCAGCATTTT. Translating gives CASSLYGQGDSNQPQHF.

The rearrangement links TRBV6-1 to TRBJ1-6, with a possible D match to TRBD1 (5 bases). V was cut by 2 bases and J by 4 bases, with 12 bases left in between. Germline V gives CDR1 MNHNS, CDR2 SASEGT. The CDR3 is made up of 16 amino acids. CDR3 in DNA: TGTGCCAGCAGTGAAATCGTAGGGACTTATAATTCACCCCTCCACTTT. Translating it yields CASSEIVGTYNSPLHF.

The chain couples TRBV7-2 to TRBJ2-5; 7 bases are shared with TRBD1. The CDR3 runs 15 residues. Trimming removed 0 bases from V and 5 bases from J; junction bases left unmatched: 6. The germline V gene has CDR1 SGHTA and CDR2 FQGNSA. The CDR3 DNA is TGTGCCAGCAGCTTAGCCGACAGGGTCTTGGAGACCCAGTACTTC. Its translation: CASSLADRVLETQYF.

The chain has TRBV7-6 and TRBJ2-7; 10 bases fit TRBD2. Germline V gives CDR1 SGHVS, CDR2 FNYEAQ. This CDR3 is 20 amino acids long. The V gene end was trimmed by 3 bases and the J gene end by 2 bases; junction bases not matched to a gene: 19. Written as DNA, the CDR3 is TGTGCCAGCAGCTTCTTATTCACTAGCGGGGTGACTGTTAATACCTACGAGCAGTACTTC. It codes for CASSFLFTSGVTVNTYEQYF.

A few counts support this clonotype. J is TRBJ2-1 and V is TRBV19; D may be TRBD2 (5 bases). Trimming pared 5 bases from V and 8 bases from J, leaving 13 bases between. Germline assignment: CDR1 LNHDA and CDR2 SQIVND (reference sequence). The CDR3 totals 13 residues. The CDR3 nucleotides are TGTGCCAGTAGTTTAGTGGAGAGGGATGAGCAGTTCTTC. This codes for CASSLVERDEQFF.

The chain is built from TRBV5-1 and TRBJ1-4; weak D call: TRBD1 (6 bases). CDR3 length equals 14 residues. Germline-derived CDR1 and CDR2 are SGHRS and YFSETQ. Trimming took off 6 bases at V and 1 base at J, with 10 bases between the two ends. CDR3 protein: CASTKGGTNEKLFF. The CDR3 DNA sequence: TGCGCCAGCACCAAAGGGGGAACTAATGAAAAACTGTTTTTT.

The chain couples TRBV28 to TRBJ2-2; 7 nucleotides align to TRBD2. The CDR3 sequence is 17 residues long. Germline values: CDR1 MDHEN, CDR2 SYDVKM. J was trimmed by 1 base and V by 2 bases; bases with no gene match: 7. DNA of the CDR3: TGTGCCAGCAGTTTACTCCCCCCGGGGGGGAACACCGGGGAGCTGTTTTTT. Protein: CASSLLPPGGNTGELFF.

This clonotype appeared a few times. This sequence joins TRBV28 and TRBJ2-2, with 9 bases matching TRBD1. In germline, CDR1 is MDHEN, CDR2 SYDVKM. Unmatched junction bases numbered 15, after V lost 4 bases and J lost 3 bases. The CDR3 loop spans 19 amino acids. The CDR3 nucleotides read TGTGCCAGCAGTTCTTGGGGACAGGGACTTCGAGACGACACCGGGGAGCTGTTTTTT. Its translation is CASSSWGQGLRDDTGELFF.

This clonotype came up once. This chain joins TRBV20-1 and TRBJ2-7, with D perhaps being TRBD1 or TRBD2 (5 bases each). Germline CDR1 is DFQATT and CDR2 is SNEGSKA (reference sequence). The V and J ends lost 1 base and 0 bases respectively, with 13 bases between them. The CDR3 sequence is 15 residues long. The CDR3 DNA is TGCAGTGCTAGAGCGGGACGGCGGAGCTCCTACGAGCAGTACGTC. It specifies CSARAGRRSSYEQYV.